A single sample is the source of the 27 T cell receptor beta chains below, sequenced in a study of shared clonotypes between healthy human individuals. Libraries were prepared by immunoSEQ multiplex PCR; TCRdb keeps only in-frame clonotypes and omits some of them. The sample consists of about 1 million clones, around 76% of them appearing once. Sequenced material: memory CD4+ T cells sorted from blood. Stated subset: CD45RA-negative fraction. The origin of the receptors is a man younger than 30 in good health.

The chain carries TRBV6-1 and TRBJ1-3; maybe TRBD1 (5 bases). V was shortened by 6 bases and J by 0 bases, with 12 bases between the two germline ends. CDR3 length: 15 amino acids. Germline-derived CDR1 and CDR2 are MNHNS and SASEGT. The CDR3 region has the DNA TGTGCCAGCAGAGGGGACGGTAGCTCTGGAAACACCATATATTTT. It encodes CASRGDGSSGNTIYF.

The CDR3 is CASSESPGQLNTEAFF. The CDR3 DNA follows: TGTGCCAGCAGTGAGAGCCCCGGACAGCTGAACACTGAAGCTTTCTTT. J is TRBJ1-1 and V is TRBV6-1; the D gene is possibly TRBD1 (6 bases). V was trimmed by 3 bases and J by 0 bases, leaving 14 bases between them. CDR3 size: 16 residues. Per germline, CDR1 MNHNS and CDR2 SASEGT.

The rearrangement uses TRBV9 and TRBJ2-7; D not resolved. The germline CDR1 and CDR2 sequences are SGDLS and YYNGEE. The CDR3 sequence is 15 residues long. V lost 0 bases and J 2 bases, leaving 12 bases between the germline ends. CDR3 DNA sequence: TGTGCCAGCAGCGTAGGGCTAGAGGCCCCCTACGAGCAGTACTTC. It specifies CASSVGLEAPYEQYF.

The chain has TRBV5-4 and TRBJ2-3; 9 positions match TRBD1. CDR1 and CDR2 from the germline V gene are SGHNT and YYREEE (reference sequence). The length of the CDR3 is 15 residues. The ends lost 0 bases at V and 4 bases at J; junction bases unmatched: 3. CDR3 DNA: TGTGCCAGCAGCTTGGACAGGGGGCGGTCAGATACGCAGTATTTT. It translates to CASSLDRGRSDTQYF.

The chain joins TRBV4-2 to TRBJ2-4; perhaps D is TRBD1 or TRBD2 (6 bases each). The CDR3 is 16 amino acids. Trimming took off 1 base at V and 7 bases at J, with 17 bases between the two ends. In germline, CDR1 is LGHNA, CDR2 YNFKEQ. Written as DNA, the CDR3 is TGTGCCAGCAGCCAAGGTAGGGGGGCTTCCGGGAACATTCAGTACTTC. It translates to CASSQGRGASGNIQYF.

This sequence joins TRBV7-2 and TRBJ2-1; 12 nucleotides agree with TRBD2. The CDR3 runs to 18 residues. V lost 3 bases, J lost 0 bases, and 6 bases stayed unmatched. The germline CDR1 and CDR2 sequences are SGHTA and FQGNSA. This chain's CDR3 is CASSLGLAGRSSYNEQFF. In DNA, the CDR3 is TGTGCCAGCAGCTTGGGACTAGCGGGTAGGAGCTCCTACAATGAGCAGTTCTTC. Based on the CDR3 plus reference TRBV7-2 and TRBJ2-1, the full variable domain is GAGVSQSPSNKVTEKGKDVELRCDPISGHTALYWYRQSLGQGLEFLIYFQGNSAPDKSGLPSDRFSAERTGGSVSTLTIQRTQQEDSAVYLCASSLGLAGRSSYNEQFFGPGTRLTVL.

The chain recombines TRBV21-1 with TRBJ2-3. TRBV21-1 is termed a pseudogene. The CDR3 consists of 20 residues. Written as DNA, the CDR3 is TGTGCCAACATGGGGGAAGTCGCGGCCACCGGATTCCAAAGCACAGATACGCAGTATTTT. Amino acids: CANMGEVAATGFQSTDTQYF.

The gene calls are TRBV19 and TRBJ1-2; D is perhaps TRBD1 (5 bases). V was pared by 6 bases and J by 2 bases, with 13 bases between. The CDR3 runs to 14 residues. CDR1 and CDR2 from the germline V gene are LNHDA and SQIVND (reference sequence). The CDR3 DNA is TGTGCCAGTAGGCGGGGGGGAGGCAACTATGGCTACACCTTC. Translated, it gives CASRRGGGNYGYTF.

The genes are TRBV19 and TRBJ2-1; a weak D match, TRBD2 (5 bases). Germline values: CDR1 LNHDA, CDR2 SQIVND (reference sequence). CDR3 length: 15 residues. V was cut by 5 bases and J by 0 bases, with 11 bases left in between. The CDR3 spells CASSVEGSSYNEQFF. CDR3 bases: TGTGCCAGTAGTGTCGAAGGGAGCTCCTACAATGAGCAGTTCTTC.

This chain joins TRBV4-1 and TRBJ2-5; TRBD2 is a possible D gene (5 bases). Germline CDR1 reads MGHRA; CDR2 reads YSYEKL. The CDR3 has 15 residues. Trimming stripped 4 bases from V and 4 bases from J, with 16 bases between. The CDR3 spells CASSRAVGARETQYF. CDR3 DNA sequence: TGCGCCAGCAGCCGAGCGGTCGGAGCGAGAGAGACCCAGTACTTC.

This clone was counted only a few times. The J gene is TRBJ2-3, the V gene TRBV4-2; the match to TRBD2 covers 13 bases. Germline lookup yields CDR1 LGHNA and CDR2 YNFKEQ. The CDR3 is 17 residues long. V was clipped by 5 bases and J by 4 bases; unmatched bases: 9. The CDR3 region has the DNA TGTGCCAGCAGCTTATTCACTAGCGGGGGGGCATCAGATACGCAGTATTTT. This gives the protein CASSLFTSGGASDTQYF.

The genes are TRBV5-6 and TRBJ1-5, with unresolved D. CDR1 is SGHDT and CDR2 is YYEEEE in the germline V gene. The CDR3 has 13 residues. The V end lost 6 bases, the J end lost 7 bases, and 14 bases lay between the germline ends. The CDR3 DNA reads as TGTGCCAGCAAGGCCTCGGGTTCACAGCCCCAGCATTTT. This codes for CASKASGSQPQHF.

The table lists this clone with a count of one. The gene calls are TRBV27 and TRBJ2-5; D is perhaps TRBD2 (6 bases). Trimming left V 1 base short and J 2 bases short, with 14 bases between. The CDR3 covers 16 residues. Germline CDR1 reads MNHEY; CDR2 reads SMNVEV (reference sequence). CDR3 in DNA: TGTGCCAGCAGTTTATGGGGCGGGGCACTACAAGAGACCCAGTACTTC. Residues: CASSLWGGALQETQYF.

This clone showed up just a few times. This chain links TRBV9 with TRBJ2-1; the D gene could be TRBD1 or TRBD2 (6 bases each). CDR1 is SGDLS, CDR2 YYNGEE, per germline. Between the trimmed V and J ends, which lost 4 bases and 7 bases, there was a span of 18 bases. The length of the CDR3 is 15 residues. Here the CDR3 reads CASSQGLIGGNEQFF. Here the CDR3 DNA reads TGTGCCAGCAGCCAGGGCCTTATAGGGGGGAATGAGCAGTTCTTC.

The chain couples TRBV4-1 to TRBJ1-1; 8 bases match TRBD1. This CDR3 is 15 amino acids long. V lost 2 bases and J lost 5; bases outside the gene matches: 7. Per germline, CDR1 MGHRA and CDR2 YSYEKL. CDR3: CASSQTSTGVTEAFF. The DNA for the CDR3 is TGCGCCAGCAGCCAAACATCGACAGGGGTAACTGAAGCTTTCTTT.

This clone was seen once. The chain is built from TRBV19 and TRBJ2-5; TRBD2 agrees at 11 bases. With V trimmed by 5 bases and J by 2 bases, 7 bases remained unmatched. The germline V gene has CDR1 LNHDA and CDR2 SQIVND (reference sequence). The CDR3 runs to 16 residues. The CDR3 DNA is TGTGCCAGTAGTTTTGGACTAGCGGGCTCTCAAGAGACCCAGTACTTC. This translates into CASSFGLAGSQETQYF.

The V and J genes are TRBV4-3 and TRBJ1-5, with 7 bases identical to TRBD1. Per the germline V gene, CDR1 is LGHNA and CDR2 is YSLEER. The V segment lost 4 bases and the J segment 7 bases; nucleotides outside the gene matches: 7. The CDR3 covers 14 residues. The CDR3 protein is CASSLDRVNQPQHF. For the CDR3, the DNA is TGCGCCAGCAGCCTCGACAGGGTTAACCAGCCCCAGCATTTT.

This clone was recorded a few times. The CDR3 DNA follows: TGTGCCAGCATCTTTACTAGCTCTGGGGCCAACGTCCTGACTTTC. It translates to CASIFTSSGANVLTF. The chain carries TRBV6-6 and TRBJ2-6, with D maybe TRBD2 (5 bases). The germline V and J ends were trimmed by 7 bases and 0 bases, with 10 bases remaining between them. Germline assignment: CDR1 MNHNY and CDR2 SVGAGI (reference sequence). This CDR3 region has 15 residues.

The V gene is TRBV7-9, the J gene TRBJ2-7, with D possibly being TRBD2 (5 bases). Trimming took off 10 bases at V and 0 bases at J, with 19 bases between the two ends. The length of the CDR3 is 15 residues. Germline assignment: CDR1 SEHNR and CDR2 FQNEAQ (reference sequence). The CDR3 coding sequence is TGTGCCACTAGCCGAAGTGGTGGTTTCTCCTACGAGCAGTACTTC. Translation: CATSRSGGFSYEQYF.

The rearrangement links TRBV11-2 to TRBJ1-6; TRBD1 aligns across 7 bases. From germline, CDR1 is SGHAT and CDR2 FQNNGV. With 0 bases clipped from V and 10 bases from J, the junction kept 12 bases outside the gene matches. CDR3 length equals 17 residues. The CDR3 reads CASSLDQGTANRSPLHF. The CDR3 nucleotides are TGTGCCAGCAGCTTAGATCAGGGGACAGCTAACAGATCACCCCTCCACTTT.

The chain links TRBV11-2 to TRBJ2-3; 9 bases align to TRBD1. The J segment lost 3 bases and the V segment lost 0 bases, leaving 7 bases of the junction unmatched. Germline lookup yields CDR1 SGHAT and CDR2 FQNNGV. The CDR3 is 17 residues long. The CDR3 spells CASSLDLYRGQTDTQYF. The DNA of the CDR3 is TGTGCCAGCAGCTTAGATCTTTACAGGGGGCAAACAGATACGCAGTATTTT.

This clone has only one observation. J is TRBJ2-7 and V is TRBV10-3; 7 bases line up with TRBD2. CDR1 is ENHRY and CDR2 is SYGVKD in the germline V gene. The junction had 10 bases not matched to a gene; V was cut back by 3 bases and J by 5 bases. The length of the CDR3 is 15 residues. CDR3 in DNA: TGTGCCATCAGTGAAACTAGCGATCATTTGAACGAGCAGTACTTC. Residues: CAISETSDHLNEQYF.

This rearrangement joins TRBV19 to TRBJ2-7; 7 bases fit TRBD1. CDR1 and CDR2 from the germline V gene are LNHDA and SQIVND (reference sequence). V shed 8 bases, J shed 3 bases, and the junction held 4 bases outside the gene matches. The CDR3 length is 12 residues. The CDR3 spells CASGPGGYEQYF. CDR3 sequence (DNA): TGTGCCAGTGGGCCAGGGGGCTACGAGCAGTACTTC.

The chain is built from TRBV7-9 and TRBJ1-1, with a possible D match to TRBD1 (5 bases). Germline CDR1 reads SEHNR; CDR2 reads FQNEAQ (reference sequence). With 6 bases removed from V and 0 bases from J, the gap between germline ends came to 17 bases. The CDR3 consists of 16 residues. The CDR3: CASRRQRSGLNTEAFF. The CDR3 DNA follows: TGTGCCAGCAGGCGTCAGAGGTCGGGACTGAACACTGAAGCTTTCTTT. The full variable domain, in which reference TRBV7-9 and TRBJ1-1 provide the parts outside the CDR3, is DTGVSQNPRHKITKRGQNVTFRCDPISEHNRLYWYRQTLGQGPEFLTYFQNEAQLEKSRLLSDRFSAERPKGSFSTLEIQRTEQGDSAMYLCASRRQRSGLNTEAFFGQGTRLTVV.

In its sample, this clone was seen many times. The rearrangement joins TRBV19 to TRBJ1-6, with TRBD1 identical over 7 bases. After removal of 6 bases from V and 1 base from J, the junction contained 3 bases not matched to a gene. Germline V gene lookup returns CDR1 LNHDA and CDR2 SQIVND (reference sequence). The CDR3 runs 15 residues. The CDR3 bases are TGTGCCAGTAGCACGGGACAGTCCTATAATTCACCCCTCCACTTT. This encodes CASSTGQSYNSPLHF.

In this sample, this clone turned up once. The CDR3, as DNA: TGTGCCAGCAGCCCGGCCCCGAGCGGGGGCACAGATACGCAGTATTTT. It specifies CASSPAPSGGTDTQYF. The chain couples TRBV5-5 to TRBJ2-3; TRBD2 matches 7 bases. Germline CDR1 is SGHKS and CDR2 is YYEKEE (reference sequence). Losses at the gene ends were 4 bases for V and 1 base for J; bases not matched to a gene: 9. CDR3 length: 16 amino acids.

This chain connects TRBV25-1 to TRBJ2-7; TRBD2 aligns across 9 bases. The CDR3 has 14 residues. Germline V gives CDR1 MGHDK, CDR2 SYGVNS. V shed 7 bases, J shed 5 bases, and the junction held 9 bases outside the gene matches. This CDR3 is CASTGTSPRHEQYF. CDR3 sequence (DNA): TGTGCCAGCACCGGGACTAGCCCACGGCACGAGCAGTACTTC.